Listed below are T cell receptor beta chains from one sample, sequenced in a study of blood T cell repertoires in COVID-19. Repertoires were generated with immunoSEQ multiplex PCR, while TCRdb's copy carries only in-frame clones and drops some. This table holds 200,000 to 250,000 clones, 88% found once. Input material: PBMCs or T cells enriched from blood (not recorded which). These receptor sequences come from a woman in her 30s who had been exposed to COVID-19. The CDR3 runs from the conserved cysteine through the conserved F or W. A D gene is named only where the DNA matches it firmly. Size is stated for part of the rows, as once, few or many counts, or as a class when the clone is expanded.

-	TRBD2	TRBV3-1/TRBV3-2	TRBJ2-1	TGTGCCAGCAGCCAAGATTGGCGGGGGTACAATGAGCAGTTCTTC	CASSQDWRGYNEQFF
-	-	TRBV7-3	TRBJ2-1	TGTGCCAGCAGCTTAGGTCGGTCAAATGAGCAGTTCTTC	CASSLGRSNEQFF
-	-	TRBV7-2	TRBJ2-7	TGTGCCAGCAGCTTAGTTCCAGTCTCCTACGAGCAGTACTTC	CASSLVPVSYEQYF
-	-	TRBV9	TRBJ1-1	TGTGCCAGCAGCGTAGCAGTTAACACTGAAGCTTTCTTT	CASSVAVNTEAFF
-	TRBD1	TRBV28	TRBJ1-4	TGTGCCAGCAGTCGGACAGGAAGGGATGAAAAACTGTTTTTT	CASSRTGRDEKLFF
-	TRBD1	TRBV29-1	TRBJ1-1	TGCAGCGTGGGGGACAGGGGGCATTCTTTCTTT	CSVGDRGHSFF
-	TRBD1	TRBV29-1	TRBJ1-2	TGCAGCGTTGTACAGGGGGCCTATGGCTACACCTTC	CSVVQGAYGYTF
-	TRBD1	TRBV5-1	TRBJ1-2	TGCGCCAGCAGCTTTGGGACAGGGGGCGCGGATGGCTACACCTTC	CASSFGTGGADGYTF
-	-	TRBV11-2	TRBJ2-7	TGTGCCAGCAGCCGCTCGGGGAGCGGACCGTACGAGCAGTACTTC	CASSRSGSGPYEQYF
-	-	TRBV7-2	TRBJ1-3	TGTGCCAGCAGCTTAGTCCACAGGACGGGCTCTGGAAACACCATATATTTT	CASSLVHRTGSGNTIYF
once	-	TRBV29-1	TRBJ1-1	TGCAGCGTTCATAAGGAGGGTCCCACTGAAGCTTTCTTT	CSVHKEGPTEAFF
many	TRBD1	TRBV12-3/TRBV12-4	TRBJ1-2	TGTGCCAGCAGTTTCGGGACAGCCTATGGCTACACCTTC	CASSFGTAYGYTF
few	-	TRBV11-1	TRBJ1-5	TGTGCCAGCAGCCAAGGGTCAGGGAGCAATCAGCCCCAGCATTTT	CASSQGSGSNQPQHF
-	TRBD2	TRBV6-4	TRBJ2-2	TGTGCCAGCAGTGACTCTAGCGGGAGCGGGGAGCTGTTTTTT	CASSDSSGSGELFF
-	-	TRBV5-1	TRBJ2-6	TGCGCCAGCAGCGACTTGGCGGCCAACGTCCTGACTTTC	CASSDLAANVLTF
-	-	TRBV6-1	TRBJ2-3	TGTGCCAGCAGTGAAGTTGACGGGAGCACAGATACGCAGTATTTT	CASSEVDGSTDTQYF
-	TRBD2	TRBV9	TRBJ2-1	TGTGCCAGCAGCGTAGTATCTAGCGGGATACCCAATGAGCAGTTCTTC	CASSVVSSGIPNEQFF
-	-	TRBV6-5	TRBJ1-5	TGTGCCAGCAGTTACTCCACAGGCCTCGGGCAGCCCCAGCATTTT	CASSYSTGLGQPQHF
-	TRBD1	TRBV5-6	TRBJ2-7	TGTGCCAGCAGCACAGACCACAGGGGAGTCCACGAGCAGTACTTC	CASSTDHRGVHEQYF
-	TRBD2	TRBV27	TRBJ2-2	TGTGCCAGCAACGGCGGGAGGGCCAACACCGGGGAGCTGTTTTTT	CASNGGRANTGELFF
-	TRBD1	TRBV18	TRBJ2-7	TGTGCCAGCTCACCGAAGACGGGACAGGGTACTTACGAGCAGTACTTC	CASSPKTGQGTYEQYF
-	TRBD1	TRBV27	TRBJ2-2	TGTGCCAGCAGTTCCTACAGGGGGCGTACCGGGGAGCTGTTTTTT	CASSSYRGRTGELFF
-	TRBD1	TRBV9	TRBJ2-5	TGTGCCAGCAGCGTAGAAGGACAGGGTATCAGGGCGGAGACCCAGTACTTC	CASSVEGQGIRAETQYF
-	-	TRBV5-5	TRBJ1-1	TGTGCCAGCAGCCCCCAGGGAGGGACTGAAGCTTTCTTT	CASSPQGGTEAFF
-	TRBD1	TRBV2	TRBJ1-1	TGTGCCAGCAGTGATGGGACAGGGCAGTACACTGAAGCTTTCTTT	CASSDGTGQYTEAFF
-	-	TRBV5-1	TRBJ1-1	TGCGCCAGCAGCTTGGTGTCGGACAATACTGTGCCTGAAGCTTTCTTT	CASSLVSDNTVPEAFF
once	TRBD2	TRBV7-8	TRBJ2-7	TGTGCCAGCAGCCCACTAGCGGGCGCCTACGAGCAGTACTTC	CASSPLAGAYEQYF
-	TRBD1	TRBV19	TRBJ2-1	TGTGCCAGTAGTATAGGGGGACAGCCCTACAATGAGCAGTTCTTC	CASSIGGQPYNEQFF
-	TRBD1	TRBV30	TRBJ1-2	TGTGCCTGGAGTGTACAACAGGGGTCGGGCGGCTACACCTTC	CAWSVQQGSGGYTF
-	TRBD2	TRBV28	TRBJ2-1	TGTGCCAGCAGTTTGGTTTCGCTAGCGGGATGGTTCTTC	CASSLVSLAGWFF
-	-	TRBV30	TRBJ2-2	TGTGCCTCCACACGGATAGACAGGAACACCGGGGAGCTGTTTTTT	CASTRIDRNTGELFF
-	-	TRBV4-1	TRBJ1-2	TGCGCCAGCAGCCAAGTTGGAGAAAACTATGGCTACACCTTC	CASSQVGENYGYTF
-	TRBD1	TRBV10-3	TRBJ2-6	TGTGCCACTGGGACAGGGTACTCTGGGGCCAACGTCCTGACTTTC	CATGTGYSGANVLTF
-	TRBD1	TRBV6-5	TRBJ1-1	TGTGCCAGCAGGCTTGGACAGGGGTATAGCACTGAAGCTTTCTTT	CASRLGQGYSTEAFF
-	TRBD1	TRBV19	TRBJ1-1	TGTGCCAGTAGTACGGACAGGATGAACACTGAAGCTTTCTTT	CASSTDRMNTEAFF
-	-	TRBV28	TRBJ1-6	TGTGCCAGCAGTGGGGGGACGACAGACACCTATTCACCCCTCCACTTT	CASSGGTTDTYSPLHF
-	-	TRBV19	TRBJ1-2	TGTGCCAGTAATCTGGGACTCTTCTATGGCTACACCTTC	CASNLGLFYGYTF
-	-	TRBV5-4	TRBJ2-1	TGTGCCAGCACCGGTGGGGGCGGGAGCTCCTACAATGAGCAGTTCTTC	CASTGGGGSSYNEQFF
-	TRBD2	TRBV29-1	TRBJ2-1	TGCAGCGCTCTCCGGACTAGAAACGAGCAGTTCTTC	CSALRTRNEQFF
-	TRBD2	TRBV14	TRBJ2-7	TGTGCCAGCAGCCAAGATCAGGGGCTAGCGGGAGTCGGGGAGCAGTACTTC	CASSQDQGLAGVGEQYF
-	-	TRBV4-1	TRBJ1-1	TGCGCCAGCAGCCAACCTACAGAGTCTCCCACTGAAGCTTTCTTT	CASSQPTESPTEAFF
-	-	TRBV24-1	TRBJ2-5	TGTGCCACCAGTGATTATTTAGGTCCGGGAACAGAGACCCAGTACTTC	CATSDYLGPGTETQYF
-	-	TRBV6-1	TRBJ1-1	TGTGCCAGCAGTGAGGCAGGGGTAATGCAATGGACTGAAGCTTTCTTT	CASSEAGVMQWTEAFF
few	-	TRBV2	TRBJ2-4	TGTGCCAGCAGTGCTAATCCCCCACACCCTAGCGTCGACAAAAACATTCAGTACTTC	CASSANPPHPSVDKNIQYF
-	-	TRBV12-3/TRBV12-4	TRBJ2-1	TGTGCCAGCAGTTTATTCGGCAATGAGCAGTTCTTC	CASSLFGNEQFF
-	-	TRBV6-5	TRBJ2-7	TGTGCCAGCAAGAGGTCTAACCAGCGGCCCTACGAGCAGTACTTC	CASKRSNQRPYEQYF
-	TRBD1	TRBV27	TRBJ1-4	TGTGCCAGCAGTCTGGACAGGGGTGAAAAACTGTTTTTT	CASSLDRGEKLFF
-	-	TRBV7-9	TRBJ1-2	TGTGCCAGCAGCTTATTAACCCAAGCGTTTGGCTACACCTTT	CASSLLTQAFGYTF
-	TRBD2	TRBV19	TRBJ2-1	TGTGCCAGTAGTTTAACTAGCGGGAGTTTCAATGAGCAGTTCTTC	CASSLTSGSFNEQFF
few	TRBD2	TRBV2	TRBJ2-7	TGTGCCAGCAGGACTAGCGCCCTCCGCTCCTACGAGCAGTACTTC	CASRTSALRSYEQYF
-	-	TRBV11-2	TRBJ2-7	TGTGCCAGCAGTCCAGTCAAACAGTTCGGTCTCCCTTACTACGAGCAGTACTTC	CASSPVKQFGLPYYEQYF
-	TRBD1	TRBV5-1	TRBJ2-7	TGCGCCAGCAGCTCTTGGACAGGGGACTACGAGCAGTACTTC	CASSSWTGDYEQYF
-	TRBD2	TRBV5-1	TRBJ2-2	TGCGCCAGCAGCTCCCGCCTAGCGGACACCGGGGAGCTGTTTTTT	CASSSRLADTGELFF